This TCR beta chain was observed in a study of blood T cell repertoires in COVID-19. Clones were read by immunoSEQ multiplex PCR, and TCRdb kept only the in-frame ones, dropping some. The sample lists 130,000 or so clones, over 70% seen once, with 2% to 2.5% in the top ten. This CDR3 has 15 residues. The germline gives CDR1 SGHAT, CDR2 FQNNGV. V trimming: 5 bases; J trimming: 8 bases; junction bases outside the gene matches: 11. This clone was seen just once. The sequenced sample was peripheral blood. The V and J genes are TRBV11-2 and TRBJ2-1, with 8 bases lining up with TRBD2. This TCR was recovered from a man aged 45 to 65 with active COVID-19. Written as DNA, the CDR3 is TGTGCCAGCAGCCCCGAGGGGAGCGGGGGCGATGAGCAGTTCTTC. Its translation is CASSPEGSGGDEQFF.